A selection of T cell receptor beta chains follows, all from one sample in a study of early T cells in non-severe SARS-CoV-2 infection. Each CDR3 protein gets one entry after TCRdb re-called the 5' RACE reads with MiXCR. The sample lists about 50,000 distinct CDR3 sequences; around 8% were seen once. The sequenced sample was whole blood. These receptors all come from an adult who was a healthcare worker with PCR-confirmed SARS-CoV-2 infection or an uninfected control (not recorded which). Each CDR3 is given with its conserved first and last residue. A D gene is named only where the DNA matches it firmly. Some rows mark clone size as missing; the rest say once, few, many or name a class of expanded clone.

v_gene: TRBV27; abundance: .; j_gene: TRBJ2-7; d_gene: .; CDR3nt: TGTGCCAGCAGTCCGTCGACAGGCGGGTACGAGCAGTACTTC; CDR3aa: CASSPSTGGYEQYF
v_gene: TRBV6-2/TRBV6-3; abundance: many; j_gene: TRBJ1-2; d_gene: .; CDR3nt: TGTGCCAGCAGTTTGAGGGACGACTATGGCTACACCTTC; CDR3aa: CASSLRDDYGYTF
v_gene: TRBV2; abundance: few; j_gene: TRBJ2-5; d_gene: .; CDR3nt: TGTGCCAGCAGTAGTCAGATGGGAGAGACCCAGTACTTC; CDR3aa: CASSSQMGETQYF
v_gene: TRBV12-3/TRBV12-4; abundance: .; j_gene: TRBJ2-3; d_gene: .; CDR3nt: TGTGCCAGCAGTTTTTCGCTAGGGGGGCAGTATTTT; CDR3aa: CASSFSLGGQYF
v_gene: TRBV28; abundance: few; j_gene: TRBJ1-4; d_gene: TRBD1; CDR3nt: TGTGCCAGCAGACCGCCTGTAAGGGGGCCTAATGAAAAACTGTTTTTT; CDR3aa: CASRPPVRGPNEKLFF
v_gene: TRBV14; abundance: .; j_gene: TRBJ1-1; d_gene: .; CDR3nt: TGTGCCAGCAGCCAACGATTCGGAAGTAACACTGAAGCTTTCTTT; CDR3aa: CASSQRFGSNTEAFF
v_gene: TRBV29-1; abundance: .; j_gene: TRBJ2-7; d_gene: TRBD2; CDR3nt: TGCAGCGTAGAAGTCGCCGGGAGGGCCTACGAGCAGTACTTC; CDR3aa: CSVEVAGRAYEQYF
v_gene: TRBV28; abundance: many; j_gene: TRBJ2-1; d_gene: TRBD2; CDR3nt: TGTGCCAGCACTAGCGGGGGGGATATCCTCTCCTACAATGAGCAGTTCTTC; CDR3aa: CASTSGGDILSYNEQFF
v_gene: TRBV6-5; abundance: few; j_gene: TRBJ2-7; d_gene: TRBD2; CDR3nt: TGTGCCAGCAGGGATAGCGGGAGTGACGAGCAGTACTTC; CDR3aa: CASRDSGSDEQYF
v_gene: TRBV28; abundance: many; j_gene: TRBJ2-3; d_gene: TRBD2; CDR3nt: TGTGCCAGCAGTCGACTAGCGGGAGGCGCAGATACGCAGTATTTT; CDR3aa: CASSRLAGGADTQYF
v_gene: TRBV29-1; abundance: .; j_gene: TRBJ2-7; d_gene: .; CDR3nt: TGCAGCGTTGAAGGGGCAGAATCCTACGAGCAGTACTTC; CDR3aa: CSVEGAESYEQYF
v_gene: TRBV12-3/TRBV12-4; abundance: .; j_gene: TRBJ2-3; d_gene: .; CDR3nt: TGTGCCAGCCAGTCGGGCCATACGCAGTATTTT; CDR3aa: CASQSGHTQYF
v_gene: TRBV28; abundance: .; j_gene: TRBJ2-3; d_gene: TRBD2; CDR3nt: TGTGCCAGCAGTTTGTCGGGACTAGCGGGAGGTCTGGGCACAGATACGCAGTATTTT; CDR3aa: CASSLSGLAGGLGTDTQYF
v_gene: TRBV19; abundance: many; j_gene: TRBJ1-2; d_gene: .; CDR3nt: TGTGCCAGTAGTATAGTTCCAGCCCTAAACTATGGCTACACCTTC; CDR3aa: CASSIVPALNYGYTF
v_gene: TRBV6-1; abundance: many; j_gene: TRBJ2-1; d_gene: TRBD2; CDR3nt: TGTGCCAGCAGCCGGACAGTCAGCGGGAGAAACAATGAGCAGTTCTTC; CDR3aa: CASSRTVSGRNNEQFF
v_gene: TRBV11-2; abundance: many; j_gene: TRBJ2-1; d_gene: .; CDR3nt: TGTGCCAGCAGCTTACCGCGGCCTAGCTACAATGAGCAGTTCTTC; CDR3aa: CASSLPRPSYNEQFF
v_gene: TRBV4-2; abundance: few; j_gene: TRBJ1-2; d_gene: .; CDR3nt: TGTGCCAGCAGCCAAGATCGAGGGAGTAACTATGGCTACACCTTC; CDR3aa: CASSQDRGSNYGYTF
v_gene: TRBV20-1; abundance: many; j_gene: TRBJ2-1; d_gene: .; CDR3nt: TGCAGTGCTAGTTCGGATAACGAGCAGTTCTTC; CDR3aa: CSASSDNEQFF
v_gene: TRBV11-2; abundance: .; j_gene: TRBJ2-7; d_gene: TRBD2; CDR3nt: TGTGCCAGCAGCGCCGGACTAGCGGGGAACTACGAGCAGTACTTC; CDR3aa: CASSAGLAGNYEQYF
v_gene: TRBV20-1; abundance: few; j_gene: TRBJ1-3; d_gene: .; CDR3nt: TGCAGTGCTAGCTCGAGCTTAATCTCTGGAAACACCATATATTTT; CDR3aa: CSASSSLISGNTIYF
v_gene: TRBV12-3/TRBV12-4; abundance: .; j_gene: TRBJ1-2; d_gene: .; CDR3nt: TGTGCCAGCACCTTGTCTGGGACTTACTATGGCTACACCTTC; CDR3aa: CASTLSGTYYGYTF
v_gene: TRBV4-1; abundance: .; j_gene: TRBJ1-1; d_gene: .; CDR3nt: TGCGCCAGCAGCCAACCTTGGGGCCGGACTGAAGCTTTCTTT; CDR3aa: CASSQPWGRTEAFF
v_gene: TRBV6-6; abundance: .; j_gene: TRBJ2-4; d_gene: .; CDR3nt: TGTGCCAGCAGTCCCCCTCCGGGACTCCAGAAGGAAAACATTCAGTACTTC; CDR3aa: CASSPPPGLQKENIQYF
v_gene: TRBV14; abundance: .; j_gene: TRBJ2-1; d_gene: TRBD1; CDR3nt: TGTGCCAGCAGCCAAGATCGGGCGGACAGGTTAAACGATGAGCAGTTCTTC; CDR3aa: CASSQDRADRLNDEQFF
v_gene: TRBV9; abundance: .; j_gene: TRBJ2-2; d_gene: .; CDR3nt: TGTGCCAGCAGCGTAACCCCAAACGGTGCGAACGGGGAGCTGTTTTTT; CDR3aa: CASSVTPNGANGELFF
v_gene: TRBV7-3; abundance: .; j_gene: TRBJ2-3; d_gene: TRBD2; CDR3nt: TGTGCCAGCAGCTTAACCCCTCTAGCGGGAGTGACAGATACGCAGTATTTT; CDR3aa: CASSLTPLAGVTDTQYF
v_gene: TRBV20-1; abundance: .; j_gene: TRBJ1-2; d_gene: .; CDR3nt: TGCAGTGCTAGTTCGGACAAAAACTATGGCTACACCTTC; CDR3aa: CSASSDKNYGYTF
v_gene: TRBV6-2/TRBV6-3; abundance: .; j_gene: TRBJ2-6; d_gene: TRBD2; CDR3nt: TGTGCCAGCATCTCAGGGACTAGCGGGAGCTCTGGGGCCAACGTCCTGACTTTC; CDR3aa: CASISGTSGSSGANVLTF
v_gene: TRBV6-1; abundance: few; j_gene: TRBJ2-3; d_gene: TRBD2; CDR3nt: TGTGCCAGCAGTGCAAGTTTGCGGGCCTTTAGCGGGGCGACAGATACGCAGTATTTT; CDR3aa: CASSASLRAFSGATDTQYF
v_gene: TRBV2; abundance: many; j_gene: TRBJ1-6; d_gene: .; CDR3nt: TGTGCCAGCAGTGAAGTTGGCGGCGATTCACCCCTCCACTTT; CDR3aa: CASSEVGGDSPLHF
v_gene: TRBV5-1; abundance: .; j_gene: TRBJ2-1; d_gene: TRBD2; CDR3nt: TGCGCCAGCAGCACACAAGCGGGATCGTACAATGAGCAGTTCTTC; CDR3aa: CASSTQAGSYNEQFF
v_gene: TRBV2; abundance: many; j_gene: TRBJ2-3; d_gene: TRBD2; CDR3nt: TGTGCCAGCAGTGAAGGACTAGCGGGAGGTGTAGATACGCAGTATTTT; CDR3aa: CASSEGLAGGVDTQYF
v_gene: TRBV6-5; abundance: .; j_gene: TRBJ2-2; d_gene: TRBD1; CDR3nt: TGTGCCAGCAGCCGAAACAGGGGGAGCACCGGGGAGCTGTTTTTT; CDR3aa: CASSRNRGSTGELFF